These 15 T cell receptor beta chains originate from one sample sequenced in a study of T cell responses to AZD1222 COVID-19 vaccine. Using immunoSEQ multiplex PCR, the repertoire was profiled, and TCRdb retains in-frame clones only, with some absent. The repertoire holds about 110,000 clones, with roughly 90% as singletons. The sequenced sample was peripheral blood, obtained on day 0 of MenACWY control vaccination. The receptors stem from an adult in good health.

The J gene is TRBJ2-7, the V gene TRBV10-2; D may match TRBD1 or TRBD2 (5 bases each). CDR3 length: 15 residues. Germline V gives CDR1 WSHSY, CDR2 SAAADI. V was pared by 6 bases and J by 3 bases, with 18 bases between. The CDR3 region is CASRPPGPSSYEQYF. Written as DNA, the CDR3 is TGCGCCAGCAGGCCGCCGGGACCTTCGAGCTACGAGCAGTACTTC.

The V and J genes are TRBV2 and TRBJ2-3; D is perhaps TRBD2 (5 bases). The germline V gene has CDR1 SNHLY and CDR2 FYNNEI. The ends were cut back, 7 bases at V and 6 bases at J, with 14 bases in the middle. The CDR3 is 13 amino acids. The CDR3 DNA follows: TGTGCCAGCATGAGGGCGCGTCGGGATACGCAGTATTTT. The encoded protein is CASMRARRDTQYF.

The table lists this clone with a few counts. The V and J genes are TRBV29-1 and TRBJ1-1; possible D gene TRBD1, 5 bases. Germline CDR1 SQVTM, CDR2 ANQGSEA. This CDR3 has 14 amino acids. The ends were cut back, 3 bases at V and 4 bases at J, with 15 bases in the middle. The CDR3 DNA reads TGCAGCGTTGAGCGGGGCGGATTGGGCACTGAAGCTTTCTTT. Translation: CSVERGGLGTEAFF.

This clone was detected once. The genes are TRBV5-4 and TRBJ2-1, with D perhaps matching TRBD1 (6 bases). V lost 4 bases, J lost 1 base, and 15 bases lay in between. The germline V gene has CDR1 SGHNT and CDR2 YYREEE (reference sequence). CDR3 length: 16 residues. The CDR3 sequence: CASSTPGTLSYNEQFF. The CDR3 DNA follows: TGTGCCAGCAGCACCCCCGGGACACTTTCCTACAATGAGCAGTTCTTC.

The chain is built from TRBV10-2 and TRBJ2-7, with TRBD1 as a possible D gene (6 bases). V lost 1 base to trimming and J lost 0 bases, with 7 bases between them. CDR3 length: 14 amino acids. Germline loops: CDR1 WSHSY, CDR2 SAAADI. The CDR3 region is CASSEYRVSYEQYF. The CDR3 DNA is TGCGCCAGCAGTGAGTACAGGGTCTCCTACGAGCAGTACTTC.

The chain is built from TRBV19 and TRBJ1-5; 10 nucleotides line up with TRBD1. Germline lookup yields CDR1 LNHDA and CDR2 SQIVND (reference sequence). J was trimmed by 6 bases and V by 1 base; bases with no gene match: 9. The CDR3 contains 17 residues. CDR3 loop: CASSIANGQGVGQPQHF. The CDR3 region has the DNA TGTGCCAGTAGTATAGCCAACGGACAGGGGGTCGGTCAGCCCCAGCATTTT.

The chain employs TRBV5-1 and TRBJ1-1; D not resolved. Trimming stripped 4 bases from V and 4 bases from J, with 17 bases between. The length of the CDR3 is 15 residues. Per germline, CDR1 SGHRS and CDR2 YFSETQ. The CDR3 protein is CASSLPDTTSTEAFF. The CDR3 bases are TGCGCCAGCAGCCTTCCTGATACTACGAGCACTGAAGCTTTCTTT.

Remarks on this clone: One end of the junction fails to match germline, which may point to a read error. This sequence joins TRBV6-5 and TRBJ1-4; D possibly corresponds to TRBD1 (5 bases). This CDR3 comprises 12 residues. Looked up from germline, CDR1 is MNHEY and CDR2 is SVGAGI. DNA for the CDR3: TGTGCCAGCAGTTACTCGAGGACGGACATTTATTTT. Protein product: CASSYSRTDIYF.

This clone is a singleton in its sample. V usage is TRBV7-9 and J usage is TRBJ2-3, with 8 positions matching TRBD1. Germline-derived CDR1 and CDR2 are SEHNR and FQNEAQ (reference sequence). The CDR3 consists of 14 residues. J lost 3 bases, V lost 5 bases, and 4 bases had no gene match. DNA for the CDR3: TGTGCCAGCAGCGGACAGGGAGTGACAGATACGCAGTATTTT. Translation: CASSGQGVTDTQYF. The variable domain in full, completed from reference TRBV7-9 and TRBJ2-3, reads DTGVSQNPRHKITKRGQNVTFRCDPISEHNRLYWYRQTLGQGPEFLTYFQNEAQLEKSRLLSDRFSAERPKGSFSTLEIQRTEQGDSAMYLCASSGQGVTDTQYFGPGTRLTVL.

V and J are TRBV19 and TRBJ1-1; TRBD1 aligns across 8 bases. CDR1 and CDR2 (germline): LNHDA, SQIVND (reference sequence). J was trimmed by 5 bases and V by 5 bases; bases with no gene match: 25. CDR3 length equals 20 residues. The CDR3 DNA reads TGTGCCAGTAGTCTCATAGCCCCCCCCGCCTACAGGGGGAGTCTGACTGAAGCTTTCTTT. This codes for CASSLIAPPAYRGSLTEAFF.

This clone has more than one count but fewer than ten. The gene calls are TRBV6-2 or TRBV6-3 and TRBJ1-5; maybe TRBD1 (5 bases). The CDR3 covers 13 residues. Trimming shortened V by 3 bases and J by 6 bases, and 9 bases separated the two germline ends. Germline assignment: CDR1 MNHEY and CDR2 SVGEGT. CDR3 loop: CASSYQGGQPQHF. For the CDR3, the DNA is TGTGCCAGCAGTTATCAGGGCGGTCAGCCCCAGCATTTT.

The chain employs TRBV6-6 and TRBJ1-1, with no clear D. Germline values: CDR1 MNHNY, CDR2 SVGAGI (reference sequence). V lost 8 bases and J lost 0, with 10 bases in between. The CDR3 totals 13 residues. CDR3 bases: TGTGCCAGCGAAGGGTCCTTGAACACTGAAGCTTTCTTT. As protein: CASEGSLNTEAFF.

The V call is TRBV29-1, the J call TRBJ1-2; D uncertain. V lost 4 bases and J lost 2, with 5 bases in between. This CDR3 has 11 residues. From germline, CDR1 is SQVTM and CDR2 ANQGSEA. CDR3 DNA sequence: TGCAGCGTTGGAGAAAACTATGGCTACACCTTC. Translation gives CSVGENYGYTF.

A single count supports this clone. V is TRBV5-5 and J is TRBJ2-3; 8 bases map to TRBD2. The ends lost 0 bases at V and 1 base at J; junction bases unmatched: 7. The germline CDR1 and CDR2 sequences are SGHKS and YYEKEE (reference sequence). The CDR3 is made up of 17 amino acids. CDR3 loop: CASSLVSGVGGTDTQYF. The CDR3 DNA reads as TGTGCCAGCAGCTTGGTTAGCGGGGTTGGCGGCACAGATACGCAGTATTTT.

The chain recombines TRBV10-3 with TRBJ1-3; no clear D gene. With 2 bases removed from V and 1 base from J, the gap between germline ends came to 12 bases. The CDR3 has 16 amino acids. Germline assignment: CDR1 ENHRY and CDR2 SYGVKD. The CDR3: CAISELVASSGNTIYF. CDR3 bases: TGTGCCATCAGTGAGCTAGTCGCATCTTCTGGAAACACCATATATTTT.